The next 29 T cell receptor beta chains were all read from a single sample in a study of yellow fever vaccine responses in identical twins. Each CDR3 protein gets one entry after TCRdb re-called the RT-PCR reads with MiXCR. The table includes roughly 5,400 distinct CDR3 sequences, 86% detected once. Sequenced material: T cells from blood (PBMCs), unsorted or a sorted subset (not recorded which), taken before or after yellow fever vaccination (not recorded which). The origin of the receptors is a woman under 30 who received the yellow fever vaccine.

This chain joins TRBV12-5 and TRBJ2-2; D ambiguous. Germline CDR1 is LGHNT and CDR2 is FRNRAP. The CDR3 length is 13 residues. Trimming left V 1 base short and J 6 bases short, with 6 bases between. CDR3 sequence: CASGLEMAGELFF. CDR3 nucleotides: TGTGCTAGTGGTTTGGAGATGGCCGGGGAGCTGTTTTTT. The whole variable domain, filled in from reference TRBV12-5 and TRBJ2-2, reads DARVTQTPRHKVTEMGQEVTMRCQPILGHNTVFWYRQTMMQGLELLAYFRNRAPLDDSGMPKDRFSAEMPDATLATLKIQPSEPRDSAVYFCASGLEMAGELFFGEGSRLTVL.

This rearrangement joins TRBV6-1 to TRBJ2-1; a possible D gene is TRBD2 (5 bases). V lost 6 bases to trimming and J lost 10 bases, with 13 bases between them. This CDR3 has 12 amino acids. Germline V lookup: CDR1 MNHNS, CDR2 SASEGT. This chain's CDR3 is CASSVGLDEQFF. The CDR3 DNA follows: TGTGCCAGCAGCGTCGGACTGGACGAGCAGTTCTTC.

This clonotype was seen once. J is TRBJ2-2 and V is TRBV30; D gene ambiguous. CDR1 and CDR2 (germline): GTSNPN, SVGIG (reference sequence). This CDR3 has 14 residues. Trimming removed 0 bases at V and 2 bases at J, with 7 bases between. The CDR3 reads CAWSVFTNTGELFF. CDR3 coding DNA: TGTGCCTGGAGTGTGTTCACTAACACCGGGGAGCTGTTTTTT.

This sequence joins TRBV27 and TRBJ2-3; D is uncertain. The ends were cut back, 2 bases at V and 2 bases at J, with 8 bases in the middle. The CDR3 contains 14 residues. CDR1 and CDR2 from the germline V gene are MNHEY and SMNVEV (reference sequence). CDR3 DNA sequence: TGTGCCAGCAGTTTAGGGTCCCCCACAGATACGCAGTATTTT. Translation gives CASSLGSPTDTQYF.

This clonotype occurred once. V is TRBV20-1 and J is TRBJ2-1; 8 nucleotides line up with TRBD2. Germline V CDR1 and CDR2: DFQATT, SNEGSKA (reference sequence). J lost 7 bases, V lost 3 bases, and 2 bases had no gene match. The CDR3 length is 12 residues. CDR3 loop: CSARERENEQFF. The CDR3 DNA sequence: TGCAGTGCTAGGGAGCGGGAGAATGAGCAGTTCTTC.

The chain couples TRBV2 to TRBJ1-6; 12 bases are a match to TRBD1. Per germline, CDR1 SNHLY and CDR2 FYNNEI. The V gene end was trimmed by 6 bases and the J gene end by 6 bases; junction bases not matched to a gene: 3. CDR3 length equals 15 residues. The CDR3: CASRGQGAGNSPLHF. In DNA form, the CDR3 reads TGTGCCAGCAGGGGACAGGGGGCTGGTAATTCACCCCTCCACTTT.

CDR3 DNA sequence: TGTGCCAGCAGTGACTCAGGGGGCGCAGATACGCAGTATTTT. This codes for CASSDSGGADTQYF. The chain recombines TRBV6-4 with TRBJ2-3, with 7 bases lining up with TRBD1. The CDR3 sequence is 14 residues long. The ends lost 0 bases at V and 4 bases at J; junction bases unmatched: 1. Germline CDR1 is MRHNA and CDR2 is SNTAGT.

The chain recombines TRBV29-1 with TRBJ2-3; TRBD1 matches 8 bases. Trimming at V came to 6 bases and at J to 6 bases, leaving 5 bases not matched to a gene. The CDR3 is 12 residues long. The germline CDR1 and CDR2 sequences are SQVTM and ANQGSEA. Here the CDR3 reads CSVDRATDTQYF. CDR3 DNA sequence: TGCAGCGTGGACAGGGCGACGGATACGCAGTATTTT.

The CDR3 sequence is CASSSGQYTAESGELFF. Written as DNA, the CDR3 is TGTGCCAGCAGCTCAGGACAGTATACAGCGGAATCCGGGGAGCTGTTTTTT. The chain uses TRBV7-9 and TRBJ2-2, with D possibly TRBD1 on 6 matching bases. Trimming pared 4 bases from V and 6 bases from J, leaving 21 bases between. Germline V lookup: CDR1 SEHNR, CDR2 FQNEAQ (reference sequence). This CDR3 spans 17 amino acids.

This clonotype turned up a few times. The rearrangement uses TRBV11-3 and TRBJ1-1, with a weak D call TRBD1 (6 bases). The length of the CDR3 is 15 residues. The germline V gene has CDR1 SGHNT and CDR2 YENEEA. The V gene lost 1 base and the J gene lost 5 bases, with 14 bases spanning the gap. The CDR3 DNA reads TGTGCCAGCAGCTTAGCCCGGGGGCATGGGACTGAAGCTTTCTTT. Translating it yields CASSLARGHGTEAFF.

The genes are TRBV5-5 and TRBJ1-1; D not resolved. Germline lookup yields CDR1 SGHKS and CDR2 YYEKEE (reference sequence). CDR3 length: 15 residues. Trimming took 0 bases from V and 0 from J, leaving 9 bases between them. DNA of the CDR3: TGTGCCAGCAGCTTGGCCGGGCCCCTGAACACTGAAGCTTTCTTT. Translated, it gives CASSLAGPLNTEAFF.

This chain uses TRBV7-9 with TRBJ2-7, with D unclear. This CDR3 comprises 15 residues. V was clipped by 1 base and J by 7 bases, with 17 bases between them. Per germline, CDR1 SEHNR and CDR2 FQNEAQ (reference sequence). CDR3 loop: CASSLGRTKPQEQYF. The CDR3 coding sequence is TGTGCCAGCAGCTTAGGGCGCACGAAACCCCAGGAGCAGTACTTC.

This clonotype was counted a few times. V usage is TRBV12-3 or TRBV12-4 and J usage is TRBJ1-6, with 12 bases identical to TRBD1. V lost 4 bases and J lost 7; bases outside the gene matches: 14. This CDR3 is built from 19 residues. The CDR3 nucleotides are TGTGCCAGCAGTTCGTCGGGACAGGGGGCTCGAATAGCAAATTCACCCCTCCACTTT. Protein product: CASSSSGQGARIANSPLHF.

V usage is TRBV7-6 and J usage is TRBJ1-1; tentatively, D is TRBD1 (6 bases). The germline V and J ends were trimmed by 3 bases and 5 bases, with 13 bases remaining between them. CDR1 and CDR2 from the germline V gene are SGHVS and FNYEAQ. The CDR3 length is 14 residues. The CDR3 nucleotides read TGTGCCAGCAGCTTTGGACCACAGGGAACTGAAGCTTTCTTT. Translation: CASSFGPQGTEAFF.

The chain is built from TRBV29-1 and TRBJ2-1; maybe TRBD1 (5 bases). Trimming left V 3 bases short and J 3 bases short, with 18 bases between. This CDR3 is 16 amino acids long. Germline-derived CDR1 and CDR2 are SQVTM and ANQGSEA. DNA for the CDR3: TGCAGCGTTGACGGCCTAACCGAGGACATCTACAATGAGCAGTTCTTC. It translates to CSVDGLTEDIYNEQFF.

The chain uses TRBV28 and TRBJ2-5; 7 bases fit TRBD1. Per germline, CDR1 MDHEN and CDR2 SYDVKM. The CDR3 has 16 residues. The V segment lost 0 bases and the J segment 1 base; nucleotides outside the gene matches: 5. Written as DNA, the CDR3 is TGTGCCAGCAGTTTATGGGTGACAGGGCCCCAAGAGACCCAGTACTTC. The encoded protein is CASSLWVTGPQETQYF.

The rearrangement links TRBV2 to TRBJ2-7, with D uncertain. V lost 5 bases and J 2 bases, leaving 4 bases between the germline ends. CDR3 length: 11 amino acids. Germline CDR1 and CDR2: SNHLY and FYNNEI. CDR3 loop: CASSPAYEQYF. In DNA, the CDR3 is TGTGCCAGCAGTCCAGCCTACGAGCAGTACTTC. Variable domain in full (rest from reference TRBV2 and TRBJ2-7): EPEVTQTPSHQVTQMGQEVILRCVPISNHLYFYWYRQILGQKVEFLVSFYNNEISEKSEIFDDQFSVERPDGSNFTLKIRSTKLEDSAMYFCASSPAYEQYFGPGTRLTVT.

This chain uses TRBV28 with TRBJ1-5; 9 positions match TRBD1. The germline gives CDR1 MDHEN, CDR2 SYDVKM. V was clipped by 4 bases and J by 3 bases; unmatched bases: 4. The CDR3 runs 15 residues. For the CDR3, the DNA is TGTGCCAGCAGTTGGGGACAGGGAACCAATCAGCCCCAGCATTTT. The encoded protein is CASSWGQGTNQPQHF.

V and J are TRBV25-1 and TRBJ1-1, with 9 bases aligning to TRBD1. Germline V CDR1 and CDR2: MGHDK, SYGVNS. This CDR3 is 13 amino acids long. Unmatched junction bases numbered 10, after V lost 6 bases and J lost 11 bases. This CDR3 is CASSDRGDLKAFF. CDR3 in DNA: TGTGCCAGCAGCGACAGGGGGGATCTTAAGGCTTTCTTT.

The rearrangement links TRBV13 to TRBJ2-1; D unclear. Trimming stripped 0 bases from V and 9 bases from J, with 0 bases between. Germline loops: CDR1 PRHDT, CDR2 FYEKMQ (reference sequence). The CDR3 length is 10 residues. The CDR3 coding sequence is TGTGCCAGCAGCTTAGGTGAGCAGTTCTTC. Translation: CASSLGEQFF.

The genes are TRBV15 and TRBJ2-1; no clear D. CDR1 and CDR2 (germline): LNHNV, YYDKDF (reference sequence). Trimming shortened V by 4 bases and J by 4 bases, and 5 bases separated the two germline ends. The CDR3 runs to 12 residues. CDR3 residues: CATSIQYNEQFF. For the CDR3, the DNA is TGTGCCACCAGCATACAGTACAATGAGCAGTTCTTC. The variable domain in full, completed from reference TRBV15 and TRBJ2-1, reads DAMVIQNPRYQVTQFGKPVTLSCSQTLNHNVMYWYQQKSSQAPKLLFHYYDKDFNNEADTPDNFQSRRPNTSFCFLDIRSPGLGDTAMYLCATSIQYNEQFFGPGTRLTVL.

J is TRBJ2-7 and V is TRBV19; 7 bases align to TRBD1. The J segment lost 2 bases and the V segment lost 4 bases, leaving 8 bases of the junction unmatched. The CDR3 has 15 amino acids. The V gene's germline CDR1 is LNHDA and CDR2 SQIVND (reference sequence). This CDR3 reads CASSKRTGTAYEQYF. The CDR3 nucleotides read TGTGCCAGTAGTAAACGTACCGGGACAGCCTACGAGCAGTACTTC.

The chain links TRBV10-3 to TRBJ2-7, with TRBD1 matching 8 bases. The V and J ends lost 2 bases and 12 bases, in that order; junction bases with no gene match: 9. The CDR3 runs 13 residues. Germline V lookup: CDR1 ENHRY, CDR2 SYGVKD. As DNA, the CDR3 is TGTGCCATCAGTGAGACCGATCGGACAGGGTTGTACTTC. Residues: CAISETDRTGLYF.

For the CDR3, the DNA is TGTGCCAGCAGACGGCCAAATCAGCCCCAGCATTTT. Protein sequence: CASRRPNQPQHF. The chain has TRBV6-2 or TRBV6-3 and TRBJ1-5; no definite D call. The CDR3 has 12 residues. V was trimmed by 6 bases and J by 4 bases, leaving 7 bases between them. CDR1 and CDR2 (germline): MNHEY, SVGEGT.

V gene TRBV29-1 combines with J gene TRBJ2-2, with 7 bases aligning to TRBD2. This CDR3 contains 14 residues. Unmatched junction bases numbered 9, after V lost 7 bases and J lost 4 bases. Germline V gene sequence: CDR1 SQVTM, CDR2 ANQGSEA. In DNA, the CDR3 is TGCAGCGGCGGGGAGGGCGGCCTCACCGGGGAGCTGTTTTTT. It translates to CSGGEGGLTGELFF.

The sample holds one count of this clonotype. The CDR3 loop reads CASSLSVGTEAFF. The CDR3 DNA reads TGTGCCAGCAGCTTAAGTGTTGGCACTGAAGCTTTCTTT. The chain joins TRBV7-3 to TRBJ1-1; the D is unclear. The V gene lost 1 base and the J gene lost 4 bases, with 7 bases spanning the gap. This CDR3 comprises 13 residues. Germline V CDR1 and CDR2: SGHTA, FQGTGA.

The genes are TRBV14 and TRBJ1-5, with a tentative D call TRBD1 (6 bases). The CDR3 length is 14 residues. Trimming shortened V by 0 bases and J by 7 bases, and 10 bases separated the two germline ends. Per the germline V gene, CDR1 is SGHDN and CDR2 is FVKESK. In nucleotides, the CDR3 is TGTGCCAGCAGCCAAGATGGGGGGGGCCAGCCCCAGCATTTT. Amino acid sequence: CASSQDGGGQPQHF. Supplemented by reference TRBV14 and TRBJ1-5, the full variable domain reads EAGVTQFPSHSVIEKGQTVTLRCDPISGHDNLYWYRRVMGKEIKFLLHFVKESKQDESGMPNNRFLAERTGGTYSTLKVQPAELEDSGVYFCASSQDGGGQPQHFGDGTRLSIL.

The chain links TRBV4-2 to TRBJ2-3; 9 bases agree with TRBD1. CDR1 is LGHNA, CDR2 YNFKEQ, per germline. Unmatched junction bases numbered 7, after V lost 8 bases and J lost 1 base. CDR3 length equals 15 residues. The CDR3 sequence is CASGSGDRGTDTQYF. DNA for the CDR3: TGTGCCAGCGGATCGGGGGACAGGGGCACAGATACGCAGTATTTT.

The sample holds a few counts of this clonotype. The chain uses TRBV4-2 and TRBJ2-2; 8 bases are shared with TRBD1. With V trimmed by 2 bases and J by 5 bases, 1 base remained unmatched. Germline-derived CDR1 and CDR2 are LGHNA and YNFKEQ. The CDR3 spans 14 residues. In DNA form, the CDR3 reads TGTGCCAGCAGCCAACAGGGGGCTACCGGGGAGCTGTTTTTT. Translation: CASSQQGATGELFF.